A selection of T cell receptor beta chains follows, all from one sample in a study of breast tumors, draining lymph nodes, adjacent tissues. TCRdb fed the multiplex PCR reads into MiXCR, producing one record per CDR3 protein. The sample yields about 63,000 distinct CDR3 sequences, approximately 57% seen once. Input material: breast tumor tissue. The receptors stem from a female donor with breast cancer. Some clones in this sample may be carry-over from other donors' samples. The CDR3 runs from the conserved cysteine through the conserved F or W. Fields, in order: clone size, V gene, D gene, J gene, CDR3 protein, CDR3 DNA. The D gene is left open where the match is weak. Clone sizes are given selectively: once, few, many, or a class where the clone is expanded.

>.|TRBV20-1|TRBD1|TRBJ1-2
CSAISDRGRNGYTF
TGCAGTGCTATAAGCGACAGGGGGAGAAATGGCTACACCTTC
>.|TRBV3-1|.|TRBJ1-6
CASSQEGSYNSPLHF
TGTGCCAGCAGCCAAGAGGGGTCCTATAATTCACCCCTCCACTTT
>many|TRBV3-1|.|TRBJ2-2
CASSQEIGLWGDYTGELFF
TGTGCCAGCAGCCAAGAAATAGGTCTGTGGGGCGATTACACCGGGGAGCTGTTTTTT
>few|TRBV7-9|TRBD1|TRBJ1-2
CASSPWDRDYGYTF
TGTGCCAGCAGCCCCTGGGACAGGGACTATGGCTACACCTTC
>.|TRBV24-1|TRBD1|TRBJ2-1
CATSDPGQGGYNEQFF
TGTGCCACCAGTGATCCTGGACAGGGGGGTTACAATGAGCAGTTCTTC
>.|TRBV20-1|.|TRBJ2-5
CSAAARGGDTQYF
TGCAGTGCAGCAGCTAGGGGGGGGGATACGCAGTACTTC
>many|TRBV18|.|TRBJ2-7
CASSDPDGDEQYF
TGTGCCAGCTCTGACCCGGACGGTGACGAGCAGTACTTC
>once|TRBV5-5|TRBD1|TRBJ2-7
CASSRGQGAREQYF
TGTGCCAGCAGCCGGGGACAGGGGGCAAGAGAGCAGTACTTC
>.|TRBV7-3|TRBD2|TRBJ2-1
CASSSPGGPLFF
TGTGCCAGCAGCTCCCCGGGAGGGCCATTGTTCTTC
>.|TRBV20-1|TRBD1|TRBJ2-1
CSPEDRGRNGYNEQFF
TGCAGTCCCGAGGACAGGGGGAGAAATGGCTACAATGAGCAGTTCTTC
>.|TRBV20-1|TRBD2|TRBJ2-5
CSARPSGGGTGETQYF
TGCAGTGCTAGGCCTAGCGGGGGGGGGACCGGGGAGACCCAGTACTTC
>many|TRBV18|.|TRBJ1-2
CASSPSTDRPAGYTF
TGTGCCAGCTCACCCTCCACCGACCGTCCCGCTGGCTACACCTTC
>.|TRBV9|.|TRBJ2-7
CASSSGLLPYEQYF
TGTGCCAGCAGCTCCGGACTGTTACCCTACGAGCAGTACTTC
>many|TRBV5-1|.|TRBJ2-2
CASSSGTGELFF
TGCGCCAGCAGTTCAGGGACCGGGGAGCTGTTTTTT
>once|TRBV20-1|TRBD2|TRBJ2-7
CSARSGRDLEQYF
TGCAGTGCTAGGTCCGGGAGGGACCTCGAGCAGTACTTC
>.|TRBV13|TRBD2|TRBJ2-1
CASSLTSGVGNEQFF
TGTGCCAGCAGCCTGACTAGCGGGGTTGGCAATGAGCAGTTCTTC
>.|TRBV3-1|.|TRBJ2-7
CASSQMVSYEQYF
TGTGCCAGCAGCCAAATGGTCTCCTACGAGCAGTACTTC
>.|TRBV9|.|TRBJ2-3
CASSVEGTDTQYF
TGTGCCAGCAGCGTAGAGGGGACAGATACGCAGTATTTT
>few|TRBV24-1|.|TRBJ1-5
CATSDLPHPGDREQPQHF
TGTGCCACCAGTGATTTGCCCCACCCGGGAGACAGAGAGCAGCCCCAGCATTTT
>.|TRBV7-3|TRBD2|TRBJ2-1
CASSSMAGGREQFF
TGTGCCAGCAGCTCCATGGCGGGGGGGAGGGAGCAGTTCTTC
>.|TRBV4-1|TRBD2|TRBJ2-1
CASSQDPPGLAGGYNEQFF
TGCGCCAGCAGCCAAGATCCACCGGGACTAGCGGGAGGGTACAATGAGCAGTTCTTC
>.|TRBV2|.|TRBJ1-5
CASSYRVSNQPQHF
TGTGCCAGCAGTTACAGGGTCAGCAATCAGCCCCAGCATTTT
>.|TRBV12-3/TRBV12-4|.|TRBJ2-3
CASTLVGTDTQYF
TGTGCCAGCACCCTCGTGGGGACAGATACGCAGTATTTT
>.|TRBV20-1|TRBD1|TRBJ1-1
CSASLAGGYTEAFF
TGCAGTGCTTCGCTTGCAGGGGGATACACTGAAGCTTTCTTT
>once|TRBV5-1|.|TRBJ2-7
CASSSSTATYEQYF
TGCGCCAGCAGTTCGTCGACAGCCACCTACGAGCAGTACTTC
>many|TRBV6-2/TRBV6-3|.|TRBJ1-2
CASSLRVDGYTF
TGTGCCAGCAGTCTAAGGGTGGATGGCTACACCTTC
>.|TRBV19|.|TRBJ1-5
CASSPGHHSNQPQHF
TGTGCCAGTAGTCCGGGACACCATAGCAATCAGCCCCAGCATTTT
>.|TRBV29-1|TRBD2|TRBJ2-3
CSVGSPGTSGGANTQYF
TGCAGCGTCGGTAGTCCCGGGACTAGCGGGGGGGCCAATACGCAGTATTTT
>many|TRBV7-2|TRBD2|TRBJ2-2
CASSLQLAAGELFF
TGTGCCAGCAGCTTACAACTAGCGGCCGGGGAGCTGTTTTTT
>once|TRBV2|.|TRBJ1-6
CASSHESVLQNSPLHF
TGTGCCAGCAGTCATGAGAGCGTGCTTCAGAATTCACCCCTCCACTTT
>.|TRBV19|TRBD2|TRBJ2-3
CASSMWGGMNTQYF
TGTGCCAGTAGTATGTGGGGGGGAATGAATACGCAGTATTTT
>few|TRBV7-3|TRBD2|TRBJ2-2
CASSLGSAGTGELFF
TGTGCTAGCAGCTTAGGATCAGCGGGGACCGGGGAGCTGTTTTTT
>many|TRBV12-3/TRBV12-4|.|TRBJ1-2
CASSLRGRHYGYTF
TGTGCCAGCAGTTTACGAGGGCGCCACTATGGCTACACCTTC
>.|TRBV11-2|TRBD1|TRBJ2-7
CASSYNTGAGEQYF
TGTGCCAGCAGTTACAATACAGGGGCCGGGGAGCAGTACTTC
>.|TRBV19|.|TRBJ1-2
CASSPWDQYYGYTF
TGTGCCAGTAGTCCGTGGGACCAGTACTATGGCTACACCTTC
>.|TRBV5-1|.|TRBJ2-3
CASSLGRGADTQYF
TGCGCCAGCAGCTTGGGCAGGGGCGCAGATACGCAGTATTTT
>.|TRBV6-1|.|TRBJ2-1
CASSEFSDYNEQFF
TGTGCCAGCAGTGAATTTAGCGATTACAATGAGCAGTTCTTC
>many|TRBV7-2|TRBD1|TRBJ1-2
CASSPGTGIDYGYPF
TGTGCCAGCAGCCCGGGGACAGGGATCGACTATGGCTACCCCTTC
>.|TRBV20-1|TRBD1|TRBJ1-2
CSATDPGQRTYGYTF
TGCAGTGCTACGGATCCGGGACAGAGAACCTATGGCTACACCTTC
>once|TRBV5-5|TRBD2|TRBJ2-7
CASSQDWPGGTTRSPYEQYF
TGCGCCAGCAGCCAAGATTGGCCGGGCGGGACTACCCGTAGCCCCTACGAGCAGTACTTC
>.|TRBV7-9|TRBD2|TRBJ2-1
CASSLGAGASQFF
TGTGCCAGCAGCTTAGGAGCGGGGGCCTCGCAGTTCTTC
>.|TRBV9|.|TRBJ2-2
CASSEEGGLTTGELFF
TGTGCCAGCAGCGAGGAGGGGGGACTAACCACCGGGGAGCTGTTTTTT
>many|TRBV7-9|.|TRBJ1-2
CASSSSIGGGYGYPF
TGTGCCAGCAGCTCCTCTATCGGGGGTGGGTATGGCTACCCCTTC
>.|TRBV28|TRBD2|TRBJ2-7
CASSLLAGPVEQYF
TGTGCCAGCAGTTTGTTAGCGGGACCCGTAGAGCAGTACTTC
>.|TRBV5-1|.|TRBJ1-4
CASSLDPGLTNEKLFF
TGCGCCAGCAGCTTGGACCCAGGGTTGACTAATGAAAAACTGTTTTTT
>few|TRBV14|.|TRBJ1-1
CASGRGAEAFF
TGTGCCAGCGGGAGAGGTGCTGAAGCTTTCTTT
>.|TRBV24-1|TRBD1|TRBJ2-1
CATSDFGTGTYNEQFF
TGTGCCACCAGTGATTTTGGGACAGGGACCTACAATGAGCAGTTCTTC
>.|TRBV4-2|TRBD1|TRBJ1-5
CASSPGGTGNQPQHF
TGTGCCAGCAGCCCCGGCGGGACAGGCAATCAGCCCCAGCATTTT
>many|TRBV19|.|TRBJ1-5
CASGKGGPQSNQPQHF
TGTGCCAGTGGGAAGGGGGGGCCCCAAAGCAATCAGCCCCAGCATTTT
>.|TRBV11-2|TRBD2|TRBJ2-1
CASSLVGSALAGVNEQFF
TGTGCCAGCAGCTTAGTCGGGAGTGCGCTAGCGGGGGTCAATGAGCAGTTCTTC
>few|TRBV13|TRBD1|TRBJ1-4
CASSPPGQGWDEKLFF
TGTGCCAGCAGCCCACCTGGACAGGGGTGGGACGAAAAACTGTTTTTT
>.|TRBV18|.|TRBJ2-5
CASSPPGRVWETQYF
TGTGCCAGCTCACCACCCGGCAGGGTGTGGGAGACCCAGTACTTC
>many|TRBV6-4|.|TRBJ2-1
CASSQVQSSYNEQFF
TGTGCCAGCAGTCAGGTGCAGAGCTCCTACAATGAGCAGTTCTTC
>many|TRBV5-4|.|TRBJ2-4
CASSFTSKNIQYF
TGTGCCAGCAGCTTTACTAGCAAGAACATTCAGTACTTC
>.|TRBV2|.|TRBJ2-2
CASSVLATTGELFF
TGTGCCAGCAGTGTCTTGGCGACCACCGGGGAGCTGTTTTTT